A selection of T cell receptor beta chains follows, all from one sample in a study of cytomegalovirus exposure and HLA in healthy donors. The assay was immunoSEQ multiplex PCR, and TCRdb's table has in-frame clones only and misses some. The sample shows about 330,000 clones, around 90% of them seen only once. Sequencing was performed on PBMCs. The source of these receptors is a woman aged 25-40 years in good health and CMV-seropositive. CDR3s include the opening cysteine and the closing phenylalanine or tryptophan. The order of the fields is clone size, D gene, V gene, J gene, CDR3 DNA, CDR3 protein. A D gene is named only where the DNA matches it firmly. Clone size is stated in some rows and not others, as once, few, many or a class when expanded.

>-|TRBD1|TRBV19|TRBJ1-5
TGTGCCAGTAGTATACGGGACAGGGCGGTACTCGGTCAGCCCCAGCATTTT
CASSIRDRAVLGQPQHF
>-|-|TRBV28|TRBJ2-7
TGTGCCAGCAGTGGACGGGGGGCCACCTACGAGCAGTACTTC
CASSGRGATYEQYF
>-|-|TRBV29-1|TRBJ2-3
TGCAGCGTTGAAGATCCGGGCACAGGGCCAAGCACAGATACGCAGTATTTT
CSVEDPGTGPSTDTQYF
>-|-|TRBV7-9|TRBJ2-7
TGTGCCAGCAGCTCAAATGACAGGCCGGCCTACGAGCAGTACTTC
CASSSNDRPAYEQYF
>-|-|TRBV5-3|TRBJ2-5
TGTGCCAGAAGCACTCCGCTTAACCAGACCCAGTACTTC
CARSTPLNQTQYF
>-|-|TRBV27|TRBJ2-1
TGTGCCAGCAGTCCGGGTTTCGGCGGCATCAATGAGCAGTTCTTC
CASSPGFGGINEQFF
>-|TRBD2|TRBV15|TRBJ2-1
TGTGCCACCAGCAGAGATTCAGGGTCGGGACTAGCCCTGTTCTTC
CATSRDSGSGLALFF
>-|-|TRBV28|TRBJ1-2
TGTGCCAGCAGTACACAGAGCGGCTACACGGGAGGCTACACCTTC
CASSTQSGYTGGYTF
>-|-|TRBV5-4|TRBJ1-6
TGTGCCAGCAGCTTATGGGAGTCCTATAATTCACCCCTCCACTTT
CASSLWESYNSPLHF
>few|-|TRBV5-6|TRBJ1-2
TGTGCCAGCAGCTTGGGTGAGACGTACTATGGCTACACCTTC
CASSLGETYYGYTF
>once|-|TRBV9|TRBJ2-2
TGTGCCAGCAGCGTAGGACTCCACGGCCTGAGACCGAACACCGGGGAGCTGTTTTTT
CASSVGLHGLRPNTGELFF
>-|-|TRBV7-6|TRBJ1-5
TGTGCCAGCAGCTTAGCAGGCAGCAATCAGCCCCAGCATTTT
CASSLAGSNQPQHF
>-|-|TRBV7-3|TRBJ2-7
TGTGCCAGCAGCCCTGGCGGGGTAGTAGGTGCCTACGAGCAGTACTTC
CASSPGGVVGAYEQYF
>-|-|TRBV29-1|TRBJ1-1
TGCAGCGCTCTAGTGCTCTCGAACACTGAAGCTTTCTTT
CSALVLSNTEAFF
>-|-|TRBV27|TRBJ1-5
TGTGCCAGCAGTTTATATGGGGGATGGGAGGGCGGCAATCAGCCCCAGCATTTT
CASSLYGGWEGGNQPQHF
>-|TRBD1|TRBV5-6|TRBJ1-2
TGTGCCAGCAGCGTCGACAGGGGCGCGGGCTATGGCTACACCTTC
CASSVDRGAGYGYTF
>-|-|TRBV5-6|TRBJ2-2
TGTGCCAGCAGCTTGGCGCGCGGGGTGAACACCGGGGAGCTGTTTTTT
CASSLARGVNTGELFF
>-|-|TRBV5-4|TRBJ2-7
TGTGCCAGCAGCTTGGGACAGGACTCCTACGAGCAGTACTTC
CASSLGQDSYEQYF
>-|-|TRBV7-2|TRBJ2-7
TGTGCCAGCAGCTTAGCGAGCGCAGGGGCGCAAGAGCAGTACTTC
CASSLASAGAQEQYF
>-|-|TRBV5-6|TRBJ2-7
TGTGCCAGCAGCCTTAGCGGAGACTCCTACGAGCAGTACTTC
CASSLSGDSYEQYF
>-|-|TRBV14|TRBJ2-5
TGTGCCAGCAGCCAAGCCGGCCCCCCTCAGTACTTC
CASSQAGPPQYF
>-|-|TRBV6-1|TRBJ1-1
TGTGCCAGCACCTTGGATCGGAACACTGAAGCTTTCTTT
CASTLDRNTEAFF
>-|-|TRBV6-5|TRBJ2-2
TGTGCCAGCAGTTACTCTGGCGGGGATTACACCGGGGAGCTGTTTTTT
CASSYSGGDYTGELFF
>-|-|TRBV19|TRBJ1-1
TGTGCCAGTAGTATGGGAGGGTACGGCACTGAAGCTTTCTTT
CASSMGGYGTEAFF
>-|TRBD1|TRBV11-2|TRBJ1-3
TGTGCCAGCAGCTTGGACAGGGCTGGAAACACCATATATTTT
CASSLDRAGNTIYF